Presented here are 5 T cell receptor beta chains from one specimen sequenced in a study of blood T cell repertoires in COVID-19. The data were produced by immunoSEQ multiplex PCR, yet TCRdb's version contains in-frame clones alone and is incomplete. The sample holds hundreds of thousands of clones; about four fifths are singletons and the top ten take roughly 8%. The sample was peripheral blood. The receptors derive from a woman of 80 years or more with COVID-19, enrolled during active disease.

DNA of the CDR3: TGTGCCAGCAGACTAGACTGGACAGGACGCGCGGATGGCTACACCTTC. It codes for CASRLDWTGRADGYTF. The rearrangement joins TRBV7-8 to TRBJ1-2; 7 nucleotides agree with TRBD1. The CDR3 loop spans 16 amino acids. V was pared by 6 bases and J by 6 bases, with 16 bases of the junction left unmatched. Per germline, CDR1 SGHVS and CDR2 FQNEAQ.

The J gene is TRBJ2-7, the V gene TRBV18; TRBD2 aligns across 9 bases. In germline, CDR1 is KGHSH, CDR2 LQKENI. The CDR3 sequence is 15 residues long. V lost 2 bases to trimming and J lost 3 bases; unmatched junction nucleotides: 5. The CDR3 here is CASSPGVAGDYEQYF. For the CDR3, the DNA is TGTGCCAGCTCACCAGGGGTAGCGGGGGACTACGAGCAGTACTTC.

The chain has TRBV19 and TRBJ2-3, with TRBD1 identical over 9 bases. CDR1 and CDR2 from the germline V gene are LNHDA and SQIVND (reference sequence). V lost 5 bases, J lost 1 base, and 4 bases stayed unmatched. CDR3 length equals 15 residues. This chain's CDR3 is CASSSRDRGTDTQYF. The CDR3 DNA sequence: TGTGCCAGTAGTTCCCGGGACAGGGGCACAGATACGCAGTATTTT.

The CDR3 sequence: CASTGQAANYGYTF. The CDR3 DNA is TGTGCCAGCACCGGACAGGCAGCTAACTATGGCTACACCTTC. V is TRBV9 and J is TRBJ1-2, with 7 bases matching TRBD1. The V gene's germline CDR1 is SGDLS and CDR2 YYNGEE. Germline trimming cut 6 bases from V and 0 bases from J; bases unmatched to any gene: 5. This CDR3 is built from 14 residues.

This chain connects TRBV10-3 to TRBJ1-6; D perhaps matches TRBD1 (6 bases). CDR1 is ENHRY and CDR2 is SYGVKD in the germline V gene. Trimming left V 6 bases short and J 11 bases short, with 14 bases between. The CDR3 extends over 13 amino acids. DNA for the CDR3: TGTGCCATCAGCCTAGAAGGGGGAACACCCCTCCACTTT. As protein: CAISLEGGTPLHF.